These T cell receptor beta chains were read from a single sample in a study of Graves' ophthalmopathy and Graves' hyperthyroidism. Via MiXCR, TCRdb re-called the multiplex PCR reads, giving one row per CDR3 protein. The sample contains about 380,000 distinct CDR3 sequences, approximately 15% of which appear only once. Sequencing was done on a sample of peripheral blood. Every receptor here comes from a woman in her late teens or twenties with stable Graves' hyperthyroidism. Both conserved end residues are part of each CDR3. The D gene is left open where the match is weak. Only some rows state a clone size, as once, few, many or a class for expanded clones.

. | 15 | TRBJ1-1 | . | TRBV5-4 | CASSPVGLLNTEAFF | TGTGCCAGCAGCCCCGTCGGACTTTTGAACACTGAAGCTTTCTTT
many | 15 | TRBJ1-1 | TRBD1 | TRBV2 | CASSEAQGVGTEAFF | TGTGCCAGCAGTGAAGCACAGGGGGTTGGGACTGAAGCTTTCTTT
many | 14 | TRBJ1-3 | . | TRBV12-3/TRBV12-4 | CASSPNDRKDTIYF | TGTGCCAGCAGTCCGAACGACAGAAAAGACACCATATATTTT
many | 14 | TRBJ1-2 | TRBD1 | TRBV15 | CATSQRQGYYGYTF | TGTGCCACCAGCCAACGACAGGGGTACTATGGCTACACCTTC
many | 12 | TRBJ2-7 | . | TRBV15 | CATSRGGYEQYF | TGTGCCACCAGCAGAGGTGGGTACGAGCAGTACTTC
many | 13 | TRBJ2-5 | . | TRBV13 | CASGWGLEETQYF | TGTGCCAGCGGTTGGGGGTTAGAAGAGACCCAGTACTTC
many | 16 | TRBJ1-1 | . | TRBV25-1 | CASSESGRGLGTEAFF | TGTGCCAGCAGTGAATCCGGTCGGGGGCTGGGCACTGAAGCTTTCTTT
many | 12 | TRBJ2-2 | . | TRBV7-3 | CASSPMDGELFF | TGTGCCAGCAGCCCAATGGACGGGGAGCTGTTTTTT
many | 13 | TRBJ2-7 | . | TRBV11-2 | CASSLMTSYEQYF | TGTGCCAGCAGCCTTATGACTAGCTACGAGCAGTACTTC
. | 14 | TRBJ2-7 | . | TRBV11-2 | CASSSQLGGNEQYF | TGTGCCAGCAGCTCACAATTAGGAGGAAACGAGCAGTACTTC
. | 16 | TRBJ2-5 | TRBD1 | TRBV4-1 | CASRQEPPGQQETQYF | TGCGCCAGCAGACAAGAACCACCGGGACAGCAAGAGACCCAGTACTTC
. | 11 | TRBJ2-5 | . | TRBV6-1 | CASTESETQYF | TGTGCCAGCACCGAATCAGAGACCCAGTACTTC
many | 17 | TRBJ1-1 | TRBD1 | TRBV7-8 | CASSPVRQGAANTEAFF | TGTGCCAGCAGCCCGGTGAGACAGGGGGCGGCGAACACTGAAGCTTTCTTT
many | 15 | TRBJ2-7 | TRBD1 | TRBV19 | CASSTTGTGVHEQYF | TGTGCCAGTAGTACCACCGGGACAGGGGTCCACGAGCAGTACTTC
many | 17 | TRBJ2-5 | TRBD2 | TRBV6-1 | CASSPAPGLAGEETQYF | TGTGCCAGCAGTCCAGCCCCGGGGCTAGCGGGGGAAGAGACCCAGTACTTC
many | 12 | TRBJ1-1 | . | TRBV5-1 | CASSLGGALAFF | TGCGCCAGCAGCTTGGGGGGCGCGCTGGCTTTCTTT
. | 19 | TRBJ2-7 | . | TRBV6-2/TRBV6-3 | CASRIYRWLGGAQAYEQYF | TGTGCCAGCAGAATCTACCGTTGGCTCGGGGGCGCGCAGGCCTACGAGCAGTACTTC
. | 15 | TRBJ1-2 | . | TRBV5-1 | CASSLYEDSAYGYTF | TGCGCCAGCAGCTTGTATGAGGACAGCGCATATGGCTACACCTTC
many | 15 | TRBJ1-1 | . | TRBV5-8 | CASSFLGLGNTEAFF | TGTGCCAGCAGCTTCCTGGGACTGGGGAACACTGAAGCTTTCTTT
many | 18 | TRBJ1-5 | TRBD1 | TRBV20-1 | CSAARRIGGQGTNQPQHF | TGCAGTGCCGCGAGACGGATAGGGGGACAGGGAACTAATCAGCCCCAGCATTTT
many | 15 | TRBJ2-5 | . | TRBV7-2 | CASSPVGLSPETQYF | TGTGCCAGCAGCCCCGTTGGCCTATCCCCAGAGACCCAGTACTTC
many | 13 | TRBJ2-5 | TRBD1 | TRBV6-1 | CASRKGGEETQYF | TGTGCCAGCAGAAAAGGGGGCGAAGAGACCCAGTACTTC
. | 15 | TRBJ2-5 | TRBD1 | TRBV12-3/TRBV12-4 | CASSPHQTGEETQYF | TGTGCCAGCAGTCCTCATCAGACAGGGGAAGAGACCCAGTACTTC
many | 13 | TRBJ2-7 | . | TRBV11-1 | CASSFRGGYEQYF | TGTGCCAGCAGCTTCAGGGGCGGCTACGAGCAGTACTTC
many | 13 | TRBJ1-3 | . | TRBV12-5 | CASGLVSGNTIYF | TGTGCTAGTGGTTTGGTATCTGGAAACACCATATATTTT
. | 13 | TRBJ2-7 | . | TRBV6-2/TRBV6-3 | CASSDLVSYEQYF | TGTGCCAGCAGTGACCTAGTTTCCTACGAGCAGTACTTC
many | 14 | TRBJ2-3 | TRBD2 | TRBV24-1 | CATQGGPSTDTQYF | TGTGCCACCCAGGGAGGGCCAAGCACAGATACGCAGTATTTT
many | 15 | TRBJ2-2 | . | TRBV5-1 | CASSPGDTNTGELFF | TGCGCCAGCAGCCCCGGGGACACCAACACCGGGGAGCTGTTTTTT
many | 13 | TRBJ1-2 | . | TRBV20-1 | CSARSPLHVGYTF | TGCAGTGCTAGGTCTCCCCTCCATGTTGGCTACACCTTC
many | 16 | TRBJ1-1 | . | TRBV4-1 | CASSQVTGNMNTEAFF | TGCGCCAGCAGCCAAGTAACAGGAAACATGAACACTGAAGCTTTCTTT
many | 14 | TRBJ1-5 | . | TRBV6-2/TRBV6-3 | CASSIPGLHQPQHF | TGTGCCAGCAGCATACCGGGTCTCCATCAGCCCCAGCATTTT
many | 13 | TRBJ1-1 | . | TRBV20-1 | CSAGGSMNTEAFF | TGCAGTGCTGGGGGGTCCATGAACACTGAAGCTTTCTTT
many | 14 | TRBJ1-4 | . | TRBV2 | CASSERGLGRGKVF | TGTGCCAGCAGTGAACGGGGCTTGGGTCGGGGTAAGGTTTTT
. | 12 | TRBJ2-7 | . | TRBV29-1 | CSVQTGSYEQYF | TGCAGCGTTCAGACAGGTTCCTACGAGCAGTACTTC
few | 14 | TRBJ1-5 | . | TRBV2 | CASSDREIHQPQHF | TGTGCCAGCAGTGACAGGGAGATCCATCAGCCCCAGCATTTT
many | 13 | TRBJ1-2 | . | TRBV14 | CASSQVPAYGYTF | TGTGCCAGCAGCCAAGTACCAGCGTATGGCTACACCTTC
many | 14 | TRBJ1-6 | . | TRBV2 | CASSRQGPPSPLHF | TGTGCCAGCAGTCGTCAGGGCCCTCCGTCACCCCTCCACTTT
many | 16 | TRBJ1-2 | . | TRBV18 | CASSPIQGAGSYGYTF | TGTGCCAGCTCACCGATACAGGGCGCCGGGAGCTATGGCTACACCTTC
many | 14 | TRBJ1-1 | . | TRBV19 | CASSIRRERAEAFF | TGTGCCAGTAGTATCAGGAGGGAACGCGCTGAAGCTTTCTTT
. | 16 | TRBJ2-2 | TRBD2 | TRBV5-1 | CASSWGLAGITGELFF | TGCGCCAGCAGCTGGGGACTAGCGGGGATCACCGGGGAGCTGTTTTTT
many | 14 | TRBJ2-5 | . | TRBV28 | CASSLTPPGETQYF | TGTGCCAGCAGTTTAACCCCACCCGGGGAGACCCAGTACTTC
many | 16 | TRBJ1-5 | TRBD1 | TRBV6-1 | CASSVGTAYSNQPQHF | TGTGCCAGCAGTGTCGGGACAGCGTATAGCAATCAGCCCCAGCATTTT
many | 15 | TRBJ1-2 | . | TRBV25-1 | CASSAQTPGSYGYTF | TGTGCCAGCAGTGCCCAAACGCCGGGTTCCTATGGCTACACCTTC
many | 12 | TRBJ1-1 | . | TRBV27 | CASSWGLTEAFF | TGTGCCAGCAGTTGGGGGCTTACTGAAGCTTTCTTT
. | 12 | TRBJ1-2 | . | TRBV12-3/TRBV12-4 | CASSQTAYGYAF | TGTGCCAGCAGCCAGACAGCCTATGGCTACGCCTTC
many | 14 | TRBJ1-2 | . | TRBV6-4 | CASSEEGGAYGYTF | TGTGCCAGCAGTGAAGAGGGGGGCGCGTATGGCTACACCTTC
many | 14 | TRBJ1-1 | . | TRBV6-1 | CASREQGLNTEAFF | TGTGCCAGCAGAGAACAAGGCTTGAACACTGAAGCTTTCTTT
many | 14 | TRBJ2-5 | . | TRBV7-6 | CASSFGGFDETQYF | TGTGCCAGCAGCTTTGGGGGGTTCGATGAGACCCAGTACTTC
. | 15 | TRBJ2-2 | . | TRBV5-1 | CASSTDGSNAGELFF | TGCGCCAGCAGCACGGACGGCTCGAACGCCGGGGAGCTGTTTTTT
many | 15 | TRBJ2-7 | . | TRBV29-1 | CSVEFPGRRGYEQYF | TGCAGCGTCGAGTTTCCGGGACGTCGGGGATACGAGCAGTACTTC
many | 15 | TRBJ2-7 | TRBD1 | TRBV19 | CASSVNRGNSYEQYF | TGTGCCAGTAGTGTAAACAGGGGGAATTCCTACGAGCAGTACTTC
many | 13 | TRBJ1-2 | . | TRBV6-9 | CATSGGTDYGYTF | TGTGCCACAAGCGGGGGGACGGACTATGGCTACACCTTC
. | 15 | TRBJ2-1 | TRBD2 | TRBV6-1 | CASSETSGRYNEQFF | TGTGCCAGCAGTGAAACTAGCGGGAGGTACAATGAGCAGTTCTTC